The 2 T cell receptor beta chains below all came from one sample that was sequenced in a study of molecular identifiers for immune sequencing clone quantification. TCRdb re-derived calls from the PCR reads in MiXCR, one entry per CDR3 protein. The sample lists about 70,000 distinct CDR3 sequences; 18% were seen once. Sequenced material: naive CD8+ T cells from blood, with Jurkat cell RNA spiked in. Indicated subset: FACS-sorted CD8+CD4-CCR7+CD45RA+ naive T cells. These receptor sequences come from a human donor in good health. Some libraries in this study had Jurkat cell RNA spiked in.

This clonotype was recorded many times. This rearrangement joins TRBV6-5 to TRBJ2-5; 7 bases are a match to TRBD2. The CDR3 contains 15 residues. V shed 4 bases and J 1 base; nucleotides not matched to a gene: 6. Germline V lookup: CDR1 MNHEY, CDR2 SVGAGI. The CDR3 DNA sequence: TGTGCCAGCAGTTCTCTGGGGGGGAGCCAAGAGACCCAGTACTTC. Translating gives CASSSLGGSQETQYF.

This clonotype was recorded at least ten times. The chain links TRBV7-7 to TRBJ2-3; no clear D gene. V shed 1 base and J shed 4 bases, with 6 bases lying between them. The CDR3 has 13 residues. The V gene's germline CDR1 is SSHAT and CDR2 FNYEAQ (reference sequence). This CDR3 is CASSLVSSDTQYF. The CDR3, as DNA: TGTGCCAGCAGCTTAGTTTCGTCAGATACGCAGTATTTT.